What follows is one T cell receptor (beta chain) and its context. Its antigen is undetermined. Germline CDR1 is SEHNR and CDR2 is FQNEAQ (reference sequence). CDR3 length: 18 residues. Germline trimming cut 8 bases from V and 0 bases from J; bases unmatched to any gene: 9. Here immunoSEQ multiplex PCR was the method, and the copy in TCRdb shows in-frame clones only, minus some. This sample has some 2,500,000 clones, with roughly 93% found just once. The entry originates in a study of shared clonotypes between healthy human individuals. Study-level findings and limits: Richness estimates generally favored naive over memory subsets. Shared clonotypes across all four donors exceeded non-shared ones in generation probability.

The chain combines TRBV7-9 with TRBJ2-1; the match to TRBD2 covers 14 bases. The sequence derives from a man between 18 and 35 years old in good health. Some clones in this sample may be carry-over from other donors' samples. Sequences were obtained from naive CD4+ T cells from PBMCs. The subset: CD45RA+ positively selected. CDR3 residues: CASDSGLAGESSYNEQFF. CDR3 DNA sequence: TGTGCCAGCGACTCGGGACTAGCGGGGGAAAGCTCCTACAATGAGCAGTTCTTC.